Given below is one T cell receptor beta chain in context. This entry comes from a study of blood T cell repertoires in COVID-19. Study-level information: Collection of acute and convalescent COVID-19 samples took place in the United States, Italy and Spain.

Data came from immunoSEQ multiplex PCR; TCRdb stores just in-frame clones and leaves some out. This sample carries about 360,000 clones, approximately 86% of them seen once, and the ten largest clones take under 8.5%. This sequence originates from a woman aged 60-75 years with COVID-19, enrolled during active disease. Sequencing was performed on peripheral blood.

The DNA of the CDR3 is TGTGCCAGTAGCGCTCAGGGGCGGGGGGGCTCCAATGAGCAGTTCTTC. Its translation is CASSAQGRGGSNEQFF. This rearrangement joins TRBV19 to TRBJ2-1; 9 bases line up with TRBD2. CDR1 and CDR2 from the germline V gene are LNHDA and SQIVND (reference sequence). Trimming cost V 6 bases and J 6 bases; bases outside gene matches: 12. This CDR3 has 16 amino acids. Variable domain in full (rest from reference TRBV19 and TRBJ2-1): DGGITQSPKYLFRKEGQNVTLSCEQNLNHDAMYWYRQDPGQGLRLIYYSQIVNDFQKGDIAEGYSVSREKKESFPLTVTSAQKNPTAFYLCASSAQGRGGSNEQFFGPGTRLTVL.